This TCR beta chain comes out of a study of post-analysis software for immune sequencing data. General study results and limits: Among several TRBV segments more frequent in patients than controls were TRBV5-6, TRBV5-1 and TRBV20-1.

The germline V gene has CDR1 SGDLS and CDR2 YYNGEE. This CDR3 has 17 residues. Between the trimmed V and J ends, which lost 0 bases and 3 bases, there was a span of 13 bases. With regard to this clonotype: Its antigen remains unknown.

cDNA libraries for TCR beta contained unique molecular identifiers. MiXCR, applied by TCRdb to the PCR reads, yields one record per CDR3 protein. The repertoire holds hundreds of thousands of distinct CDR3 sequences, about 39% seen once, with less than 10% in the top ten. The clonotype originates from a girl aged 2 to 10 with multiple sclerosis. The sample taken for sequencing was blood. This sequence joins TRBV9 and TRBJ1-6; D may be TRBD1 (6 bases). CDR3 loop: CASSVDVQGLYNSPLHF. CDR3 nucleotide sequence: TGTGCCAGCAGCGTAGATGTTCAGGGGCTCTATAATTCACCCCTCCACTTT.